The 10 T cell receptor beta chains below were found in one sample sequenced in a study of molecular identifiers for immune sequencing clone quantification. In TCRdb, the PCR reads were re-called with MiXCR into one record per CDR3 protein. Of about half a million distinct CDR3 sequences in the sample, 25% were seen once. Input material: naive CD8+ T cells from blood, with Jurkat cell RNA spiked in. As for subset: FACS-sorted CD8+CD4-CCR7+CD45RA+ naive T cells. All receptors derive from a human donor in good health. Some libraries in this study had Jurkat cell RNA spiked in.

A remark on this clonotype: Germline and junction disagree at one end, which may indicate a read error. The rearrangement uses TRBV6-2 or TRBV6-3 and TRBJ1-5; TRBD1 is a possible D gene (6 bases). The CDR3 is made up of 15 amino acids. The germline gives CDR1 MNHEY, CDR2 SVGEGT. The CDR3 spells CTSSQGIYSNQPQHF. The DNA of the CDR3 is TGTACCAGCAGCCAGGGGATTTATAGCAATCAGCCCCAGCATTTT.

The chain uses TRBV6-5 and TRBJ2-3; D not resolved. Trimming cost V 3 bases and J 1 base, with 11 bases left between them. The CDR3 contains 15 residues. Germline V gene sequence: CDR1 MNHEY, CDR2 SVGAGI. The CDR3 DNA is TGTGCCAGCAGTTATGAAAACTCGGGCACAGATACGCAGTATTTT. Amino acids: CASSYENSGTDTQYF.

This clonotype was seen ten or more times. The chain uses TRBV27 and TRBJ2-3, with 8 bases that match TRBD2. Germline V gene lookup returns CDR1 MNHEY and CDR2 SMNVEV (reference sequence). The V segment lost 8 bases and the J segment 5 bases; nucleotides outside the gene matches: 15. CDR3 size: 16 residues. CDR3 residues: CASQSGGLAGLDTQYF. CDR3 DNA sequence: TGTGCCAGCCAGAGTGGTGGGCTAGCGGGTTTAGATACGCAGTATTTT.

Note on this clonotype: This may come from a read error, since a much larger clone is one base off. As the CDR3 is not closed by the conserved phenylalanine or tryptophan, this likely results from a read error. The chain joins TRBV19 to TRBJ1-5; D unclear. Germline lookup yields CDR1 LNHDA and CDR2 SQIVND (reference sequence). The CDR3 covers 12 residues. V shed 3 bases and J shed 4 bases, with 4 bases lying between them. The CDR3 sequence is CASSMGNQPQHS. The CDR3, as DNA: TGTGCCAGTAGTATGGGTAATCAGCCCCAGCATTCT.

The chain's CDR3 is CASSLEYSGGAYEQFF. CDR3 nucleotide sequence: TGTGCCAGCAGCTTAGAGTACAGCGGGGGGGCCTATGAGCAGTTCTTC. The J gene is TRBJ2-1, the V gene TRBV11-2; TRBD2 aligns across 10 bases. Unmatched junction bases numbered 7, after V lost 0 bases and J lost 8 bases. Germline loops: CDR1 SGHAT, CDR2 FQNNGV. The length of the CDR3 is 16 residues.

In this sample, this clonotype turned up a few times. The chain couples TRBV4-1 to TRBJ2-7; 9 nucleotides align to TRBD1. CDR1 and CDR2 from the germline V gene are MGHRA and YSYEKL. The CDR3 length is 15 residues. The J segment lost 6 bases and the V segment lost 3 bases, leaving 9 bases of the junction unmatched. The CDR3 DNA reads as TGCGCCAGCAGCCACCAAAGGGACAGGGCCATCGAGCAGTACTTC. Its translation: CASSHQRDRAIEQYF.

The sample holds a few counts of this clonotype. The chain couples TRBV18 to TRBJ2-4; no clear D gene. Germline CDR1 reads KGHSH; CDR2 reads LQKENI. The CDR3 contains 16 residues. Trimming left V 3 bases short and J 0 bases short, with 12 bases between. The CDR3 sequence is CASSPPESLAKNIQYF. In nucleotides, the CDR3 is TGTGCCAGCTCACCCCCAGAGAGCTTAGCCAAAAACATTCAGTACTTC.

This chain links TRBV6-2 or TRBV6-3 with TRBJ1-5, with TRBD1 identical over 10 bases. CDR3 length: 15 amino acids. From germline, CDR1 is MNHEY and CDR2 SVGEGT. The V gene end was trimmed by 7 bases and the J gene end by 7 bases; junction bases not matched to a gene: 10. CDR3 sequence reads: CASTQVGQGEQPQHF. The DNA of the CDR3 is TGTGCCAGCACCCAGGTCGGACAGGGGGAACAGCCCCAGCATTTT.

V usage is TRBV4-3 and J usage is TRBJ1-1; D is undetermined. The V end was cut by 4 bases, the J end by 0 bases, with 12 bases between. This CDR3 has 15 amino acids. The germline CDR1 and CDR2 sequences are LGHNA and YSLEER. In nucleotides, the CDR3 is TGCGCCAGCAGCCTAAAACAGAGAATGAACACTGAAGCTTTCTTT. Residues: CASSLKQRMNTEAFF.

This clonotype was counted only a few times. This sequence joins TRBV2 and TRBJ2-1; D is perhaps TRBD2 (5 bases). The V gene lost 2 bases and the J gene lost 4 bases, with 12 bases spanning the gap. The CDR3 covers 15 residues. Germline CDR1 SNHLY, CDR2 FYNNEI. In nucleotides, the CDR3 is TGTGCCAGCAGTGAATCGAGGGCGGAGTACAATGAGCAGTTCTTC. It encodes CASSESRAEYNEQFF.